This is a list of T cell receptor beta chains from one sample in a study of cytomegalovirus exposure and HLA in healthy donors. Measured with immunoSEQ multiplex PCR; TCRdb has only the in-frame clones, and not every one. The table lists 150,000 or so clones, around 80% of them singletons. The sequencing sample was made of PBMCs. These receptors all come from a man aged 25-45 years in good health and CMV-seropositive. Both conserved end residues are part of each CDR3. A D gene is named only where the DNA matches it firmly. Expanded clones get a size class; other rows say once, few or many, or leave the size out.

TGTGCCAGTAGTACCGACCTGGGAGCGGGGAACACCGGGGAGCTGTTTTTT	CASSTDLGAGNTGELFF	TRBV19	TRBJ2-2	NA	NA
TGTGCCAGCAGCTTGGGAGGGACAACGAACACCGGGGAGCTGTTTTTT	CASSLGGTTNTGELFF	TRBV5-4	TRBJ2-2	NA	NA
TGCGCCAGCAGCCCGTACCAGAGGAATGAGCAGTTCTTC	CASSPYQRNEQFF	TRBV5-1	TRBJ2-1	NA	NA
TGTGCCAGCAGCTTAGCGCGGGACAGAGAGTATTTT	CASSLARDREYF	TRBV7-9	TRBJ2-3	NA	NA
TGTGCCAGCAGCTTTACAGGGGGGAACACTGAAGCTTTCTTT	CASSFTGGNTEAFF	TRBV7-3	TRBJ1-1	TRBD1	NA
TGTGCCAGCAGCTCCGACCGACAGGGCTCCTACAATGAGCAGTTCTTC	CASSSDRQGSYNEQFF	TRBV7-3	TRBJ2-1	TRBD1	NA
TGTGCCAGCAGTTACGACAGCTTCTCTGGAAACACCATATATTTT	CASSYDSFSGNTIYF	TRBV28	TRBJ1-3	NA	NA
TGTGCCAGCAGCTTCCGGGACAGCTCCTACAATGAGCAGTTCTTC	CASSFRDSSYNEQFF	TRBV7-8	TRBJ2-1	TRBD1	NA
TGTGCCAGCAGCCAAGATTTCGTAACAGGGGGCACAGATACGCAGTATTTT	CASSQDFVTGGTDTQYF	TRBV14	TRBJ2-3	TRBD1	NA
TGCGCCAGCAGCCAGTGGCGGGGCTACGAGCAGTACTTC	CASSQWRGYEQYF	TRBV4-1	TRBJ2-7	NA	NA
TGTGCCAGCAGTCCCCTTCAAAGGCGGGCCCAAGAGGCCCAGTACTTC	CASSPLQRRAQEAQYF	TRBV27	TRBJ2-5	NA	NA
TGTGCCAGCAGTGCTGGACTAGCGGGAGGCTACGAGCAGTACTTC	CASSAGLAGGYEQYF	TRBV6-1	TRBJ2-7	TRBD2	NA
TGCGCCAGCAGCTCAGGACGGGACAAGGGCAATGAGCAGTTCTTC	CASSSGRDKGNEQFF	TRBV5-1	TRBJ2-1	NA	NA
TGTGCCATCAGTGATCGTAGCCTAAGCTCCTACGAGCAGTACTTC	CAISDRSLSSYEQYF	TRBV10-3	TRBJ2-7	NA	few
TGCGCCAGCAGCTCGGGACAGGGTAATTATGGCTACACCTTC	CASSSGQGNYGYTF	TRBV5-1	TRBJ1-2	TRBD1	NA
TGTGCCAGCAGTGCTGGACTAGCGGGGCTCGGGGAGCTGTTTTTT	CASSAGLAGLGELFF	TRBV2	TRBJ2-2	TRBD2	NA
TGTGCCAGCAGCGCCGGACATGCCCCGAACACCGGGGAGCTGTTTTTT	CASSAGHAPNTGELFF	TRBV28	TRBJ2-2	NA	NA
TGTGCCAGCAGAACCCTGGGGAGGACAGGGGGTGAGGGCTACACCTTC	CASRTLGRTGGEGYTF	TRBV28	TRBJ1-2	TRBD1	NA
TGTGCCAGCAGAGCGGGGGCTAGCAATCAGCCCCAGCATTTT	CASRAGASNQPQHF	TRBV2	TRBJ1-5	NA	NA
TGTGCCAGCAGGGGGGACAGGGACGGGTATGGCTACACCTTC	CASRGDRDGYGYTF	TRBV28	TRBJ1-2	TRBD1	once
TGTGCCAGCATCCTCAGGGCAGAAGCTTTCTTT	CASILRAEAFF	TRBV6-1	TRBJ1-1	NA	NA
TGTGCCAGCAGCCGGGTGCCCCAAGAGACCCAGTACTTC	CASSRVPQETQYF	TRBV6-1	TRBJ2-5	NA	NA
TGTGCCAGCAGCTTCCAGGGACTAGGGAATGAGCAGTTCTTC	CASSFQGLGNEQFF	TRBV7-2	TRBJ2-1	TRBD2	NA
TGCGCCAGCAGCCAGGGTCGGGGTAGCGGGAATTTGGATACGCAGTATTTT	CASSQGRGSGNLDTQYF	TRBV4-1	TRBJ2-3	TRBD2	NA
TGTGCCAGCAGCCCGTGGACAGGGGGGACAGATACGCAGTATTTT	CASSPWTGGTDTQYF	TRBV7-2	TRBJ2-3	TRBD1	NA
TGTGCCACCAGCAGAGATAGGGTTGGCGGGAGGTTCTACGAGCAGTACTTC	CATSRDRVGGRFYEQYF	TRBV15	TRBJ2-7	TRBD2	NA
TGTGCCAGCAGCCGAGGAAGATTGGGAGGGCGGGGTGAGCAGTTCTTC	CASSRGRLGGRGEQFF	TRBV14	TRBJ2-1	TRBD2	NA
TGTGCCAGCAGCAAAGGTGAATGGGCTGGCTACACCTTC	CASSKGEWAGYTF	TRBV21-1	TRBJ1-2	NA	once
TGTGCCAGCAGCTTAAACAGGGGGGTTGATGGCTACACCTTC	CASSLNRGVDGYTF	TRBV7-3	TRBJ1-2	TRBD1	NA
TGTGCCAGCAGCGTCCTAGCGGGGGGGCGGAGCGAGCAGTACTTC	CASSVLAGGRSEQYF	TRBV7-2	TRBJ2-7	TRBD2	NA
TGTGCCAGCAGCTTGGTTCGGGAGACAGATACGCAGTATTTT	CASSLVRETDTQYF	TRBV5-4	TRBJ2-3	NA	NA
TGTGCCAGCAGTCCAGACTCGCCGACTGAAGCTTTCTTT	CASSPDSPTEAFF	TRBV28	TRBJ1-1	NA	few
TGTGCCAGCAGCTTAGATAGCGGGAGAAACCCTGAGCAGTTCTTC	CASSLDSGRNPEQFF	TRBV7-9	TRBJ2-1	TRBD2	few
TGTGCCAGCAGTTACTCGAGGATTAGCAATCAGCCCCAGCATTTT	CASSYSRISNQPQHF	TRBV6-5	TRBJ1-5	NA	NA
TGTGCCAGCAGTTTAATTCTAGCGGGGGGATCCTCCTACAATGAGCAGTTCTTC	CASSLILAGGSSYNEQFF	TRBV28	TRBJ2-1	TRBD2	NA
TGTGCCAGCAGAACCAGGGGGTTTTTGGAGACCCAGTACTTC	CASRTRGFLETQYF	TRBV28	TRBJ2-5	TRBD1	NA
TGTGCCAGCGCTCTTGTGGGGTTGACAGGGGCTCAGCCCCAACATTTT	CASALVGLTGAQPQHF	TRBV27	TRBJ1-5	TRBD1	NA
TGTGCCAGCAGCTCCCCCGGGACAGGCGATGAGCAGTTCTTC	CASSSPGTGDEQFF	TRBV5-4	TRBJ2-1	TRBD1	NA
TGTGCCAGCAGTGAATTCCAGGGCGGCACCGGGGAGCTGTTTTTT	CASSEFQGGTGELFF	TRBV2	TRBJ2-2	NA	NA
TGTGCCAGCAGGGCGGGAGTGAACAATGAGCAGTTCTTC	CASRAGVNNEQFF	TRBV6-5	TRBJ2-1	TRBD2	NA
TGTGCCAGCAGCTTATACGTTGGCGGGGGGGCAGATACGCAGTATTTT	CASSLYVGGGADTQYF	TRBV7-9	TRBJ2-3	TRBD2	NA